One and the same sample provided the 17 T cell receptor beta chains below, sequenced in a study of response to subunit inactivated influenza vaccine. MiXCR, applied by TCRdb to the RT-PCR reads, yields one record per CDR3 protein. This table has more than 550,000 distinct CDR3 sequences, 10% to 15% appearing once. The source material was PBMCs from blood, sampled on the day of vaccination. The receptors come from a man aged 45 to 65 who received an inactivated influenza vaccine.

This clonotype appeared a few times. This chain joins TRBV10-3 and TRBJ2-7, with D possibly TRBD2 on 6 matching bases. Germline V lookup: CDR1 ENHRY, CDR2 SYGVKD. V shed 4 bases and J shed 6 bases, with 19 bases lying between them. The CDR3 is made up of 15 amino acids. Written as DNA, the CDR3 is TGTGCCATCAGTGCCGCTAGCCGGGGGTGGGCCGAGCAGTACTTC. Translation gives CAISAASRGWAEQYF.

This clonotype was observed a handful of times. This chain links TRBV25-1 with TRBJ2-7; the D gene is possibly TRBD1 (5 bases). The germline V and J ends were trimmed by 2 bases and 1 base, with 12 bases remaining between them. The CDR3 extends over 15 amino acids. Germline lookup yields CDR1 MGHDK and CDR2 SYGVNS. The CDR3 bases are TGTGCCAGCAGTGAACTGGGGCCTGGATCCTACGAGCAGTACTTC. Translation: CASSELGPGSYEQYF.

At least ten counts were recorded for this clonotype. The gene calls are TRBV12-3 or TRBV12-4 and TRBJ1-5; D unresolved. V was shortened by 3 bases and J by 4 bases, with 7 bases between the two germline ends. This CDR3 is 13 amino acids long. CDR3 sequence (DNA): TGTGCCAGCAGTTTTGGCAGTAATCAGCCCCAGCATTTT. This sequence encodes CASSFGSNQPQHF.

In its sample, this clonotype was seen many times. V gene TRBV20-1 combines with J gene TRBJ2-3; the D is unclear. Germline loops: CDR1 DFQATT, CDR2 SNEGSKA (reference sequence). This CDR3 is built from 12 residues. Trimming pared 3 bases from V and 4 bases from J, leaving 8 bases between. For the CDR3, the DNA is TGCAGTGCTAGGGGTTATCCAGATACGCAGTATTTT. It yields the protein CSARGYPDTQYF.

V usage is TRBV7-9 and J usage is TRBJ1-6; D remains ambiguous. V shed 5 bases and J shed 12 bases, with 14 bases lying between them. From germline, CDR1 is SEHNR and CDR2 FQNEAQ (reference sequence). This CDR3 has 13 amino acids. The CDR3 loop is CASSLDGFLPLHF. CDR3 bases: TGTGCCAGCAGCCTGGACGGGTTTTTACCCCTCCACTTT.

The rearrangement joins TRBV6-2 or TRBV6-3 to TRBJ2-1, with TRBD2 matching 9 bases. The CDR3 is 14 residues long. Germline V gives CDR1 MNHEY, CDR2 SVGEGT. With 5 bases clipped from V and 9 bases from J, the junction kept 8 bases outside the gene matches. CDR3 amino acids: CASSLAGGRTEQFF. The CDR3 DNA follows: TGTGCCAGCAGTCTCGCGGGAGGGCGAACTGAGCAGTTCTTC.

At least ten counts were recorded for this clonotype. This CDR3 reads CASSFSSGQVLEFF. The CDR3 DNA is TGTGCCAGCAGTTTCTCTTCCGGACAGGTATTGGAGTTCTTC. The rearrangement links TRBV12-3 or TRBV12-4 to TRBJ2-1, with 7 bases identical to TRBD1. The CDR3 runs to 14 residues. The V gene end was trimmed by 3 bases and the J gene end by 14 bases; junction bases not matched to a gene: 13.

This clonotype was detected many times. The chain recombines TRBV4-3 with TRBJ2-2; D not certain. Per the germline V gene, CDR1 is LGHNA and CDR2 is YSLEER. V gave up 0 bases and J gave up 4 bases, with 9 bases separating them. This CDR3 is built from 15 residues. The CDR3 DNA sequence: TGCGCCAGCAGCCAAGATCCCTTCGGCACCGGGGAGCTGTTTTTT. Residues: CASSQDPFGTGELFF.

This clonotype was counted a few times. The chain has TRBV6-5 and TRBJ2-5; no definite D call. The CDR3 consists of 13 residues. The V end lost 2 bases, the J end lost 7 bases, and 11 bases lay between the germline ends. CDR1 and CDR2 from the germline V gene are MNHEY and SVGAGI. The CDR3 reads CASSYGSGATQYF. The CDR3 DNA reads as TGTGCCAGCAGTTACGGGTCAGGAGCGACCCAGTACTTC.

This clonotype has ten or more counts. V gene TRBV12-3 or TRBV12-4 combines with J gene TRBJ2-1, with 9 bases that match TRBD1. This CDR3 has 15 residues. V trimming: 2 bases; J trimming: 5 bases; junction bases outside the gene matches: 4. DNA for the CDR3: TGTGCCAGCAGTTTATGGCGGGACAGGGACAATGAGCAGTTCTTC. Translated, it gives CASSLWRDRDNEQFF.

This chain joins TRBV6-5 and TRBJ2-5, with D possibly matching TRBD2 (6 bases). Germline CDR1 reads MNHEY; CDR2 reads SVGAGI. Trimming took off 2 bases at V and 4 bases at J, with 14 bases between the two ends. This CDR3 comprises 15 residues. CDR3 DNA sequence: TGTGCCAGCAGTTACGGCGGGGCCCAGAGAGAGACCCAGTACTTC. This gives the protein CASSYGGAQRETQYF.

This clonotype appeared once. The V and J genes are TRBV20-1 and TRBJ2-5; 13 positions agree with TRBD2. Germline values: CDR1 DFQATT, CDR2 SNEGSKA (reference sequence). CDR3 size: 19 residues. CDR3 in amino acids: CRALILQLAGGRVAETQYF. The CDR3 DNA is TGCAGGGCCCTAATTCTCCAACTAGCGGGAGGGAGGGTTGCAGAGACCCAGTACTTC.

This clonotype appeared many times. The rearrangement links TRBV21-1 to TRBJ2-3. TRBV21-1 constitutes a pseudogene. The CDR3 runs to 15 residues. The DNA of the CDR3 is TGTGCCAGCAGCAGGAAGCGGGGGAACACAGATACGCAGTATTTT. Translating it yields CASSRKRGNTDTQYF.

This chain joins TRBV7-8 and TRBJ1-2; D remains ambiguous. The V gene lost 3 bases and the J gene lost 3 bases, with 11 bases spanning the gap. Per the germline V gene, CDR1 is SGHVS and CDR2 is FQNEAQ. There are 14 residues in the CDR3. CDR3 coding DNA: TGTGCCAGCAGCTTCGATGCAGAGGACTATGGCTACACCTTC. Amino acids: CASSFDAEDYGYTF.

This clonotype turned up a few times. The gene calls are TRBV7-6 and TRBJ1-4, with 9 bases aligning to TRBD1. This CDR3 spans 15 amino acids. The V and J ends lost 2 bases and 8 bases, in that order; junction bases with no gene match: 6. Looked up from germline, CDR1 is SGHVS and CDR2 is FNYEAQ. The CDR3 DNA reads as TGTGCCAGCAGCTTAAGGGGACAGGGCGGAGAAAAACTGTTTTTT. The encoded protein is CASSLRGQGGEKLFF. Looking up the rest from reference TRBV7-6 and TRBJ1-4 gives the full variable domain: GAGVSQSPRYKVTKRGQDVALRCDPISGHVSLYWYRQALGQGPEFLTYFNYEAQQDKSGLPNDRFSAERPEGSISTLTIQRTEQRDSAMYRCASSLRGQGGEKLFFGSGTQLSVL.

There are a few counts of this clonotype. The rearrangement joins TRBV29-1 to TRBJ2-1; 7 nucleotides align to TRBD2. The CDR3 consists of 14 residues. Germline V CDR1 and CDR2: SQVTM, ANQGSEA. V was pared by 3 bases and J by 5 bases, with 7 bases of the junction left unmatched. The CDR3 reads CSVDASGYNNEQFF. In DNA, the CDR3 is TGCAGCGTTGATGCTAGCGGATATAACAATGAGCAGTTCTTC.

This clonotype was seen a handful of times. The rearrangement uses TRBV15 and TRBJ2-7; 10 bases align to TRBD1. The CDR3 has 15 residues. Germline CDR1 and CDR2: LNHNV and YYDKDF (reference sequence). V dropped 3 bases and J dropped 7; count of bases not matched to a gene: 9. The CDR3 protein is CATSSPGQGIREQYF. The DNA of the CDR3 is TGTGCCACCAGCAGTCCGGGACAGGGGATCCGGGAGCAGTACTTC.